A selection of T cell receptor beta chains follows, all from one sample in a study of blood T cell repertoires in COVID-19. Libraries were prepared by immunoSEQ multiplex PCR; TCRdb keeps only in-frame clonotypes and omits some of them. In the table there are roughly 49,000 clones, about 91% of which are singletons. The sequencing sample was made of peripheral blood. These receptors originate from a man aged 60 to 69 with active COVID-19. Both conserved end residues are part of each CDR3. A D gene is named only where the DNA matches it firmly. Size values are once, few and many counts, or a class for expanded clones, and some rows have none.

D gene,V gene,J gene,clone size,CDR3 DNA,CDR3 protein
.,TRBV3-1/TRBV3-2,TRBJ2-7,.,TGTGCCAGCAGCCAAGGCCAGAACTCCTACGAGCAGTACTTC,CASSQGQNSYEQYF
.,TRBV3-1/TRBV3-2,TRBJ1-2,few,TGTGCCAGCAGCCAGACATGGGATGGCTACACCTTC,CASSQTWDGYTF
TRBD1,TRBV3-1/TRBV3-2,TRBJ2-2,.,TGTGCCAGCAGCTTCTTGGACAGGGTTAACACCGGGGAGCTGTTTTTT,CASSFLDRVNTGELFF
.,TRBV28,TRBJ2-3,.,TGTGCCAGCAGTTTTGAGTCCAACACAGATACGCAGTATTTT,CASSFESNTDTQYF
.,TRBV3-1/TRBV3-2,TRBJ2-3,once,TGTGCCAGCAGCCAGGAACCGGGACTGGCCACAGATACGCAGTATTTT,CASSQEPGLATDTQYF
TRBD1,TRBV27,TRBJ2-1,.,TGTGCCAGCAGTTTGGGACAGGGGGGCTACAATGAGCAGTTCTTC,CASSLGQGGYNEQFF
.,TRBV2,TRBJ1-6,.,TGTGCCAGCAGTTCCCCGGACAGAGGATATAATTCACCCCTCCACTTT,CASSSPDRGYNSPLHF
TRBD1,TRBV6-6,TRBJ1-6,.,TGTGCCAGCAGTTATTTTCCGGGACAGGGGAATTCACCCCTCCACTTT,CASSYFPGQGNSPLHF
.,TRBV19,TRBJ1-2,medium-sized,TGTGCCAGTAGTATAGATCATGCCGGTAACTATGGCTACACCTTC,CASSIDHAGNYGYTF
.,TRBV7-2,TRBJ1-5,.,TGTGCCAGCAGCCCCGGGATCTTCAATCAGCCCCAGCATTTT,CASSPGIFNQPQHF
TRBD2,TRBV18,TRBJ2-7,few,TGTGCCAGCTCACCCTTGGCGGGGGATAGATACTTC,CASSPLAGDRYF
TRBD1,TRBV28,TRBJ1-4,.,TGTGCCACCATCCAACAGGGGGGGAATGAAAAACTGTTTTTT,CATIQQGGNEKLFF
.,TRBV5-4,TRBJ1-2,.,TGTGCCAGCAGCGGATCCGCGGGGGGGCACTATGGCTACACCTTC,CASSGSAGGHYGYTF
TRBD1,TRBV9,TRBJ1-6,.,TGTGCCAGCAGCGGCGGGAGGGGACAGTATAATTCACCCCTCCACTTT,CASSGGRGQYNSPLHF
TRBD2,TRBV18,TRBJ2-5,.,TGTGCCAGCTCACCACCGACTAGCGGGGCAGAGACCCAGTACTTC,CASSPPTSGAETQYF
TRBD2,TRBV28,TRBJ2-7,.,TGTGCCAGCGCCATAGTTACTAGCGGGCGACTGTACGAGCAGTACTTC,CASAIVTSGRLYEQYF
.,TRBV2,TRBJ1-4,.,TGTGCCAGCACCTCGGACAGTGAAAAACTGTTTTTT,CASTSDSEKLFF
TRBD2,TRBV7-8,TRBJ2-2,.,TGTGCCAGCAGCCGAGGGGAGGGGATCGGGGAGCTGTTTTTT,CASSRGEGIGELFF
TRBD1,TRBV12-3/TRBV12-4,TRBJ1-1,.,TGTGCCAGCAGGAGGGACAGGTGGACTGAAGCTTTCTTT,CASRRDRWTEAFF
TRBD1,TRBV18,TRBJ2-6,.,TGTGCCAGCTCACCACCGTTAGGACAGGGTTTTGCTAATTTGGTCTCTGGGGCCAACGTCCTGACTTTC,CASSPPLGQGFANLVSGANVLTF
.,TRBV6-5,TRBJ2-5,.,TGTGCCAGCAGGGGCGTGGGTGAGACCCAGTACTTC,CASRGVGETQYF
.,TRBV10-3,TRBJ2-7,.,TGTGCCATCAGTGAGGCGGGATACGAGCAGTACTTC,CAISEAGYEQYF
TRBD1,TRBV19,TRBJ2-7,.,TGTGCCAGTAGTATAGCCGTTCCGGGACAGGGGTTTTACGAGCAGTACTTC,CASSIAVPGQGFYEQYF
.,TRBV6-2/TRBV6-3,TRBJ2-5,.,TGTGCCAGCAGTTCCGCGGGGAAGAGGGAGACCCAGTACTTC,CASSSAGKRETQYF
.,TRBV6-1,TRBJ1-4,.,TGTGCCAGCAGTGGAGCTTACAGTATTAATGAAAAACTGTTTTTT,CASSGAYSINEKLFF
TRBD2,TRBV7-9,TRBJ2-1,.,TGTGCCAGCAGCTTAGTTCAGGGACTAGCGGGTAATGAGCAGTTCTTC,CASSLVQGLAGNEQFF
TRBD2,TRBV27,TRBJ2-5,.,TGTGCCAGCAGTTTATCGAGGCTAGCGGGAGAGACCCAGTACTTC,CASSLSRLAGETQYF
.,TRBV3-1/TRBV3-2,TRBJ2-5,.,TGTGCCAGCAGCCAAGTCCGGCGGGGTAAGGGAGAGACCCAGTACTTC,CASSQVRRGKGETQYF
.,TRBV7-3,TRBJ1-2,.,TGTGCCAGCAGCCCAAACTTCAACGGGGGCTATGGCTACACCTTC,CASSPNFNGGYGYTF